This section outlines one TCR beta chain sequence together with its context. Its antigen is undetermined. The record originates from a study of T cell responses to AZD1222 COVID-19 vaccine. CDR1 SQVTM and CDR2 ANQGSEA come from the germline V gene. The CDR3 is made up of 11 amino acids. V was cut by 4 bases and J by 5 bases, with 9 bases left in between. Study-wide findings and caveats: None of the repertoires were sampled until the peak T cell response had passed. The donor cohort was predominantly white British with a female majority, and clonal diversity may have been underestimated. Once two AZD1222 doses were given, Spike-specific TCR breadth and depth went up. Baseline seropositivity occurred in only a handful of AZD1222 recipients.

The table came from immunoSEQ multiplex PCR; TCRdb's copy has only in-frame clones and leaves some out. The sample has around 58,000 clones, around 84% seen once; the top ten hold roughly 10%. The clonotype was recovered from an adult in good health. The V gene is TRBV29-1, the J gene TRBJ2-7; a possible D gene is TRBD1 (6 bases). The specimen was peripheral blood, collected on day 0 of AZD1222 vaccination. DNA of the CDR3: TGCAGCGTTGGACAGGTTCACGAGCAGTACTTC. It is translated as CSVGQVHEQYF.